This TCR beta chain was observed in a study of T cell repertoires in cytomegalovirus infection. The wider study: CMV epitopes in the study were HLA-C-restricted (recently identified) and HLA-B-restricted (well studied). CMV infection together with matching HLA type was indicated by public TCR beta signatures.

TCRdb recomputed calls from the reads with MiXCR, one row per CDR3 protein. The sample carries some 900,000 distinct CDR3 sequences, about 33% recorded once. The CDR3 is made up of 15 amino acids. Germline assignment: CDR1 SGDLS and CDR2 YYNGEE. The J segment lost 3 bases and the V segment lost 3 bases, leaving 3 bases of the junction unmatched. General study results and limits: There were HLA-C-restricted CMV-specific TCR beta clonotypes dominating the ex vivo response. CMV carriers with the relevant HLA were identified by cumulative public TCR beta family frequency.

As concerns this clonotype: No antigen is known for it.

The chain joins TRBV9 to TRBJ2-1; 10 nucleotides line up with TRBD2. This receptor was taken from a human donor in good health (CMV status not recorded). Some clones in this sample may be carry-over from other donors' samples. The sequencing here drew on cultured CD8+ T cells from PBMCs, taken from culture after CMV antigen stimulation. This CDR3 reads CASSAGTSDYNEQFF. DNA of the CDR3: TGTGCCAGCAGCGCCGGGACTAGCGACTACAATGAGCAGTTCTTC.